A selection of T cell receptor beta chains follows, all from one sample in a study of PD-1 blockade in mismatch repair-deficient tumors. Measured with immunoSEQ multiplex PCR; TCRdb has only the in-frame clones, and not every one. The sample includes roughly 32,000 clones, over 80% of them seen just once. Sample: PBMCs, taken less than 7 weeks after starting pembrolizumab. The receptors here all came from an adult with mismatch repair-deficient cancer. CDR3s include the opening cysteine and the closing phenylalanine or tryptophan. The D gene is left open where the match is weak. Clone size is given for some rows only: seen once, a few or many times, or a class if the clone is expanded.

>TRBV9|TRBJ1-5|-|-
TGTGCCAGCAGCGTGGAAGACAGCCAGGACCAGCATTTT
CASSVEDSQDQHF
>TRBV6-5|TRBJ2-7|TRBD1|few
TGTGCCAGCAGACGCACAGGGGGCGAAGGCGAGCAGTACTTC
CASRRTGGEGEQYF
>TRBV5-1|TRBJ1-1|TRBD1|few
TGCGCCAGCAGCTCGACAGGGGGCACTGAAGCTTTCTTT
CASSSTGGTEAFF
>TRBV6-1|TRBJ2-1|-|-
TGTGCCAGCAGGGGAGACCTACCACGGTACAATGAGCAGTTCTTC
CASRGDLPRYNEQFF
>TRBV30|TRBJ2-1|TRBD2|once
TGTGCCTGGAGTGTACGACTAGCTGTCTCCAATGAGCAGTTCTTC
CAWSVRLAVSNEQFF
>TRBV30|TRBJ1-5|-|few
TGTGCCTGGAGTTACGGGACTCGGCTCTATCAGCCCCAGCATTTT
CAWSYGTRLYQPQHF
>TRBV27|TRBJ1-1|-|-
TGTGCCAGCAGATCCCTAGACAGTCTTGTAAACACTGAAGCTTTCTTT
CASRSLDSLVNTEAFF
>TRBV28|TRBJ2-2|TRBD1|-
TGTGCCAGCAGTTTACCCGGACGGACAGGGGGCTTGAACGGGGAGCTGTTTTTT
CASSLPGRTGGLNGELFF
>TRBV7-2|TRBJ2-1|TRBD2|-
TGTGCCAGCAGCTCCCCCGAAGGACTAGCGGGGTACAATGAGCAGTTCTTC
CASSSPEGLAGYNEQFF
>TRBV11-2|TRBJ2-3|TRBD2|-
TGTGCCAGCAGAGCGGGGCCGAGCACAGATACGCAGTATTTT
CASRAGPSTDTQYF
>TRBV14|TRBJ2-7|TRBD1|-
TGTGCCAGCAGCGAAGGGGGCAGGTCGGGCGAGCAGTACTTC
CASSEGGRSGEQYF
>TRBV7-2|TRBJ2-7|-|-
TGTGCCAGCAGCTTAGGGATGCGGGAATACGAGCAGTACTTC
CASSLGMREYEQYF
>TRBV30|TRBJ1-6|-|few
TGTGCCTGGAGTTGGGCGAATTCACCCCTCCACTTT
CAWSWANSPLHF
>TRBV7-2|TRBJ1-2|-|-
TGTGCCAGCAGCTCTAGGGGGGGGGTGGGCAGCGGCAGTGGCTACACCTTC
CASSSRGGVGSGSGYTF
>TRBV29-1|TRBJ1-2|-|-
TGCAGCGTCGATGACCGGAGCGTGGGTGCCTATGGCTACACCTTC
CSVDDRSVGAYGYTF
>TRBV2|TRBJ2-1|TRBD2|-
TGTGCCAGCAGGACGGGACTAGCGGGAGTGAATGAGCAGTTCTTC
CASRTGLAGVNEQFF
>TRBV19|TRBJ2-1|TRBD2|-
TGTGCCAGTAGTATCTTAGCGGGAGCTGGCTACAATGAGCAGTTCTTC
CASSILAGAGYNEQFF
>TRBV27|TRBJ1-5|-|-
TGTGCCAGCAGTACGACAGTTAGCAATCAGCCCCAGCATTTT
CASSTTVSNQPQHF
>TRBV2|TRBJ2-2|TRBD1|-
TGTGCCAGCAGTGTTCGACAGGGGAACACCGGGGAGCTGTTTTTT
CASSVRQGNTGELFF
>TRBV7-6|TRBJ2-7|-|few
TGTGCCAGCAGTCAGTTCCAGGGCTCCTACGAGCAGTACTTC
CASSQFQGSYEQYF
>TRBV2|TRBJ2-3|TRBD1|-
TGTGCCACCTCGGACAGGGGGCGGGATACGCAGTATTTT
CATSDRGRDTQYF
>TRBV19|TRBJ2-1|-|once
TGTGCCAGTAGTTTTAGCGGAAGCTCCTACAATGAGCAGTTCTTC
CASSFSGSSYNEQFF
>TRBV4-2|TRBJ2-4|-|-
TGTGCCAGCAGCCAAGAGGGGAGCAGGCTAGCCAAAAACATTCAGTACTTC
CASSQEGSRLAKNIQYF
>TRBV21-1|TRBJ2-3|-|-
TGTGCCAGCAGCCCCCCGCCCAGCGGGGCTAGCACAGATACGCAGTATTTT
CASSPPPSGASTDTQYF
>TRBV14|TRBJ1-1|-|-
TGTGCCAGCAGCCCCCAAAGGATAGCGATGAACACTGAAGCTTTCTTT
CASSPQRIAMNTEAFF
>TRBV5-1|TRBJ1-3|TRBD1|-
TGCGCCAGCAGCCAGGGGGCGCAGGGAAACACCATATATTTT
CASSQGAQGNTIYF
>TRBV29-1|TRBJ2-3|TRBD2|few
TGCAGCGTTAATGGGCTAGCGGGAGGAGAAAGCACAGATACGCAGTATTTT
CSVNGLAGGESTDTQYF